The rows below give T cell receptor beta chains drawn from one sample of a study of blood T cell repertoires in COVID-19. Produced via immunoSEQ multiplex PCR; TCRdb's table is partial and in-frame only. The data contain approximately 500,000 clones, roughly nine tenths of them singletons. The sequenced sample was peripheral blood. These receptors came from a woman in her forties or fifties with COVID-19, enrolled during active disease. CDR3s include the opening cysteine and the closing phenylalanine or tryptophan. A D gene is named only where the DNA matches it firmly. The listing skips clone size in some rows; elsewhere it reads once, few, many or a size class.

D,V,J,size,DNA,CDR3
TRBD1,TRBV6-1,TRBJ2-7,.,TGTGCCAGCAGTGACAGGGGGTTCGAGCAGTACTTC,CASSDRGFEQYF
.,TRBV6-5,TRBJ1-5,.,TGTGCCAGCAGTTTGAGGCACGCAAGCAATCAGCCCCAGCATTTT,CASSLRHASNQPQHF
TRBD2,TRBV29-1,TRBJ2-5,.,TGCAGCGTTCCGGGACTACACCAAGAGACCCAGTACTTC,CSVPGLHQETQYF
.,TRBV18,TRBJ1-5,.,TGTGCCAGCTCACCACGGGCGGACACAGATCAGCCCCAGCATTTT,CASSPRADTDQPQHF
TRBD1,TRBV6-5,TRBJ1-2,.,TGTGCCAGCAGATTGGACAGGGGCGGCTATGGCTACACCTTC,CASRLDRGGYGYTF
.,TRBV19,TRBJ1-1,.,TGTGCCAGTAAGGCAGGGAATGCCAACACTGAAGCTTTCTTT,CASKAGNANTEAFF
TRBD2,TRBV19,TRBJ2-1,.,TGTGCCAGTAGGGAGCGGGGGGGCCCCGAGCAGTTCTTC,CASRERGGPEQFF
.,TRBV6-5,TRBJ1-3,once,TGTGCCAGCCGTAGTGCCTCTGGAAACACCATATATTTT,CASRSASGNTIYF
TRBD1,TRBV4-2,TRBJ1-5,.,TGTGCCAGCAGCCAACCCGTTGGACAGGGGGGCAATCAGCCCCAGCATTTT,CASSQPVGQGGNQPQHF
.,TRBV19,TRBJ1-1,.,TGTGCCAGTACCCCTCCACCGGGAGGGAGCACTGAAGCTTTCTTT,CASTPPPGGSTEAFF
TRBD1,TRBV5-6,TRBJ1-2,.,TGTGCCAGCATCGTACAGGGGGTCGTCACCTTC,CASIVQGVVTF
.,TRBV18,TRBJ1-5,once,TGTGCCAGCTCACCGGACGGGGTCAATCAGCCCCAGCATTTT,CASSPDGVNQPQHF
TRBD2,TRBV2,TRBJ2-1,.,TGTGCCAGCAGTGAATCGGCTAGCGGGGGGCGGGAGCAGTTCTTC,CASSESASGGREQFF
.,TRBV20-1,TRBJ1-1,.,TGCAGTGCTAGGATGACAGGTTTAGCTTTCTTT,CSARMTGLAFF
.,TRBV19,TRBJ2-3,.,TGTGCCAGTAGCATTAGCACTAGCACAGATACGCAGTATTTT,CASSISTSTDTQYF
.,TRBV15,TRBJ2-7,.,TGTGCCACCAGTGTCCGACGGAGCTCCTACGAGCAGTACTTC,CATSVRRSSYEQYF
TRBD1,TRBV9,TRBJ2-6,.,TGTGCCAGCAGCGCGACAGGGTTAGGGTCTGGGGCCAACGTCCTGACTTTC,CASSATGLGSGANVLTF
.,TRBV2,TRBJ1-6,.,TGTGCCAGCAGTGAAAACGGGGGGCTGTTATCACCCCTCCACTTT,CASSENGGLLSPLHF
TRBD1,TRBV28,TRBJ1-3,.,TGTGCCAGCAGTCCAGACAGGGGCTCTGGAAACACCATATATTTT,CASSPDRGSGNTIYF
TRBD1,TRBV29-1,TRBJ1-2,.,TGCAGCGTTGAAGCTGGACCAGGGGGCGGCGGCTACACCTTC,CSVEAGPGGGGYTF
.,TRBV7-3,TRBJ1-2,.,TGTGCCAGCAGCCGTCTCTTAGGCGGTGGCTACACCTTC,CASSRLLGGGYTF
.,TRBV13,TRBJ1-1,.,TGTGCCAGCAGCTTCCACAGGGTGGGGGACACTGAAGCTTTCTTT,CASSFHRVGDTEAFF
.,TRBV19,TRBJ1-1,.,TGTGCCAGTAGTACTTATGACAGGAACACTGAAGCTTTCTTT,CASSTYDRNTEAFF
.,TRBV11-2,TRBJ2-3,.,TGTGCCAGCAGCTTTGGTGGGGGCCGCGGCACAGATACGCAGTATTTT,CASSFGGGRGTDTQYF
.,TRBV9,TRBJ1-1,.,TGTGCCAGCGGGCAATCCTGGAACACTGAAGCTTTCTTT,CASGQSWNTEAFF
TRBD1,TRBV30,TRBJ1-4,.,TGTGCCTGGAGCGTACAGGGGGCAGGGGGAAAACTGTTTTTT,CAWSVQGAGGKLFF
TRBD2,TRBV15,TRBJ2-1,few,TGTGCCACTTCTGGACTAGCGGGGGACTGGGGTGAGCAGTTCTTC,CATSGLAGDWGEQFF
TRBD1,TRBV5-1,TRBJ2-1,.,TGCGCCAGCAGCTTGGCCCAGGGGGCGGCCTACAATGAGCAGTTCTTC,CASSLAQGAAYNEQFF
TRBD1,TRBV7-2,TRBJ2-5,.,TGTGCCAGCAGCTTAAGGGGACAGGAAGAGACCCAGTACTTC,CASSLRGQEETQYF
TRBD1,TRBV30,TRBJ2-7,.,TGTGCCTGGAGTCAGGGGGACAGCTACGAGCAGTACTTC,CAWSQGDSYEQYF
.,TRBV5-1,TRBJ1-5,few,TGCGCCAGCAGCGGAGGGGAGGTCAATCAGCCCCAGCATTTT,CASSGGEVNQPQHF
.,TRBV30,TRBJ1-1,.,TGTGCCTGGAGTAAGGGAAGGGGGACGAACACTGAAGCTTTCTTT,CAWSKGRGTNTEAFF
TRBD2,TRBV4-2,TRBJ2-6,.,TGTGCCAGCAGCCAAGATAGGGGTAGCGGGGGGCTGGATACTGGGGCCAACGTCCTGACTTTC,CASSQDRGSGGLDTGANVLTF
TRBD1,TRBV18,TRBJ1-2,once,TGTGCCAGCTCACCGCGGCAGGGGGCGGATGGCTACACCTTC,CASSPRQGADGYTF
.,TRBV7-9,TRBJ2-7,.,TGTGCCAGCAGTCCGCGGGGCCCCCTGGAGGGCGAGCAGTACTTC,CASSPRGPLEGEQYF
.,TRBV14,TRBJ1-2,.,TGTGCCAGCAGTCCATCCTTAAATGGGCCTGGCTACACCTTC,CASSPSLNGPGYTF
.,TRBV12-2,TRBJ2-6,.,TGTGCAAGTCGCCGACAGTGCTCTGGGGCCAACGTCCTGACTTTC,CASRRQCSGANVLTF
.,TRBV7-9,TRBJ2-1,.,TGTGCCAGCAGCTTAGGGACAGTTCCCTACAATGAGCAGTTCTTC,CASSLGTVPYNEQFF
TRBD1,TRBV18,TRBJ1-1,.,TGTGCCAGCTCTCCCAACAGGGGAGGTAACACTGAAGCTTTCTTT,CASSPNRGGNTEAFF
.,TRBV6-5,TRBJ1-6,.,TGTGCCAGCCGATTTCCAGGGCAGAATTCACCCCTCCACTTT,CASRFPGQNSPLHF
.,TRBV5-1,TRBJ1-1,.,TGCGCCAGCAGCTTGAACGACCTCAGGGAATCGACTGAAGCTTTCTTT,CASSLNDLRESTEAFF
TRBD1,TRBV7-4,TRBJ1-5,few,TGTGCCAGCAGATGCCGCCACAGGGGCCTCTATAGCAATCAGCCCCAGCATTTT,CASRCRHRGLYSNQPQHF
TRBD1,TRBV12-3/TRBV12-4,TRBJ2-7,.,TGTGCCACAAGGGGGCTGGGGGACGAGCAGTACTTC,CATRGLGDEQYF
.,TRBV30,TRBJ2-2,.,TGTGCCTGGGGGGCGGAGACCGGGGAGCTGTTTTTT,CAWGAETGELFF
TRBD1,TRBV5-4,TRBJ2-7,.,TGTGCCAGCAGCGGCGGGACAGGGGCTCCGGACGAGCAGTACTTC,CASSGGTGAPDEQYF
.,TRBV27,TRBJ2-7,.,TGTGCCAGCGGAACGGGACATATCTACGAGCAGTACTTC,CASGTGHIYEQYF
TRBD1,TRBV11-3,TRBJ2-5,.,TGTGCCAGCTCCCCGGGACAGGGGCCGGAGACCCAGTACTTC,CASSPGQGPETQYF
TRBD1,TRBV5-1,TRBJ2-7,.,TGCGCCAGCAGCCCGGACCGGGACAGGGACTCCTACGAGCAGTACTTC,CASSPDRDRDSYEQYF
TRBD1,TRBV5-1,TRBJ2-5,.,TGCGCCAGCAGCTTGACAGGGGGGGAGACCCAGTACTTC,CASSLTGGETQYF
TRBD2,TRBV10-1,TRBJ2-2,.,TGCGCCAGCAGTGAGTCTAGGACTAGAAACACCGGGGAGCTGTTTTTT,CASSESRTRNTGELFF
TRBD2,TRBV7-9,TRBJ2-1,.,TGTGCCAGCAGCTTACTGCGGGGGACTTCCTACAATGAGCAGTTCTTC,CASSLLRGTSYNEQFF